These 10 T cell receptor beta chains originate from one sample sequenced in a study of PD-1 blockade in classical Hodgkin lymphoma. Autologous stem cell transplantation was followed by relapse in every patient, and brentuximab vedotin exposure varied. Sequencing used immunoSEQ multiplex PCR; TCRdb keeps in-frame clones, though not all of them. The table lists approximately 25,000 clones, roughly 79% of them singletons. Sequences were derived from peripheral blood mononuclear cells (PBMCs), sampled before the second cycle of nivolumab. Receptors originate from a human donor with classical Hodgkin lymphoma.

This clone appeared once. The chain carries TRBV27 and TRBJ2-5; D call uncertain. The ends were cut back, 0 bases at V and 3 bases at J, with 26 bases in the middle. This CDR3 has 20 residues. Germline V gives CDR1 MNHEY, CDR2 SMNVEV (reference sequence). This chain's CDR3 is CASSLSVLTNINLGKETQYF. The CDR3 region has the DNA TGTGCCAGCAGTTTATCTGTCCTTACCAATATAAATCTGGGGAAAGAGACCCAGTACTTC.

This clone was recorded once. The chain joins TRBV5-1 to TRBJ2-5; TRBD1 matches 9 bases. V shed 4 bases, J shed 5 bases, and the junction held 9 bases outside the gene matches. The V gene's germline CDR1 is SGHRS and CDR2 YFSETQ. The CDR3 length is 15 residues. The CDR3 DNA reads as TGCGCCAGCAGCATCGGACAGGGGTTAGGGGAGACCCAGTACTTC. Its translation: CASSIGQGLGETQYF.

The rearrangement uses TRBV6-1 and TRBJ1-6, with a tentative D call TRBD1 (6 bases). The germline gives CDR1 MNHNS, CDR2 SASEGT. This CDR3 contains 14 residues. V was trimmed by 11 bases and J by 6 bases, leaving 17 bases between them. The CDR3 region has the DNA TGTGCCGCACAAACAGAAGGGGGTAATTCACCCCTCCACTTT. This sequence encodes CAAQTEGGNSPLHF.

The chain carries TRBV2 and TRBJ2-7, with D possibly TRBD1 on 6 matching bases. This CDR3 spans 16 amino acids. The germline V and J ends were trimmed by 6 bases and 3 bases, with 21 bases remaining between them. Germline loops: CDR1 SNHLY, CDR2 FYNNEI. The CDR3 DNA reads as TGTGCCAGCAGCATCAACCGGGACATAAGGCTCTACGAGCAGTACTTC. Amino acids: CASSINRDIRLYEQYF.

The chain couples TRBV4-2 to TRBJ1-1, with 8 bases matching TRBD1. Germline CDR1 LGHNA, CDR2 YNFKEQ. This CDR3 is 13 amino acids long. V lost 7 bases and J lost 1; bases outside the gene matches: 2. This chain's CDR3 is CASTGQENTEAFF. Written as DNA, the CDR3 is TGTGCCAGCACGGGACAGGAGAACACTGAAGCTTTCTTT.

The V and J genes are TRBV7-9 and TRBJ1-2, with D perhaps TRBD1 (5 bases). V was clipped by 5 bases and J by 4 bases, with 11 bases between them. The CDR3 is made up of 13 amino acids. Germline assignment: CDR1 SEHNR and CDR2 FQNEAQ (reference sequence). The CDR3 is CASSDSKSYGYTF. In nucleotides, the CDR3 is TGTGCCAGCAGCGACAGTAAATCCTATGGCTACACCTTC. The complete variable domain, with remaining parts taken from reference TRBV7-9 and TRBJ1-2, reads DTGVSQNPRHKITKRGQNVTFRCDPISEHNRLYWYRQTLGQGPEFLTYFQNEAQLEKSRLLSDRFSAERPKGSFSTLEIQRTEQGDSAMYLCASSDSKSYGYTFGSGTRLTVV.

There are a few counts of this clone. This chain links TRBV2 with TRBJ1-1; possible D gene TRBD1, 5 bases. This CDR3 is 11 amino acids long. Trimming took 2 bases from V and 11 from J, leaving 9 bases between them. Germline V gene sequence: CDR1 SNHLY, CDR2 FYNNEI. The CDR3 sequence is CASSERDLAFF. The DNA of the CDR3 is TGTGCCAGCAGTGAACGGGACCTTGCTTTCTTT. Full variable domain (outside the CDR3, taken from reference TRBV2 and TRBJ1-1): EPEVTQTPSHQVTQMGQEVILRCVPISNHLYFYWYRQILGQKVEFLVSFYNNEISEKSEIFDDQFSVERPDGSNFTLKIRSTKLEDSAMYFCASSERDLAFFGQGTRLTVV.

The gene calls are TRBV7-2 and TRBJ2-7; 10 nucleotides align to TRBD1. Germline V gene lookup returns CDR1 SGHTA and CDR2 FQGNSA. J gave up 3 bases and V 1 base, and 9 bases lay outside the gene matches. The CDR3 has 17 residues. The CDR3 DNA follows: TGTGCCAGCAGCTTAGGTCTCCTTAGGGACAGGGGCTACGAGCAGTACTTC. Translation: CASSLGLLRDRGYEQYF.

CDR3 nucleotides: TGTGCCAGTAAGAACTACACAGATACGCAGTATTTT. It yields the protein CASKNYTDTQYF. V gene TRBV19 combines with J gene TRBJ2-3; D unresolved. Germline V gene data show CDR1 as LNHDA and CDR2 as SQIVND (reference sequence). The germline V and J ends were trimmed by 7 bases and 2 bases, with 7 bases remaining between them. The CDR3 extends over 12 amino acids. Supplemented by reference TRBV19 and TRBJ2-3, the full variable domain reads DGGITQSPKYLFRKEGQNVTLSCEQNLNHDAMYWYRQDPGQGLRLIYYSQIVNDFQKGDIAEGYSVSREKKESFPLTVTSAQKNPTAFYLCASKNYTDTQYFGPGTRLTVL.

This chain's CDR3 is CASSPRKTSYNEQFF. The CDR3 region has the DNA TGTGCCAGCAGTCCACGGAAGACTTCCTACAATGAGCAGTTCTTC. This chain connects TRBV28 to TRBJ2-1; no firm D call. The germline V gene has CDR1 MDHEN and CDR2 SYDVKM. The V end lost 5 bases, the J end lost 1 base, and 12 bases lay between the germline ends. The CDR3 runs 15 residues.